This T cell receptor (beta chain) is from a study of patients and donors after allogeneic stem cell transplantation. In TCRdb, the RT-PCR reads were re-called with MiXCR into one record per CDR3 protein. Of approximately 140,000 distinct CDR3 sequences listed, about 40% were seen once; the top ten hold 50%. V was shortened by 4 bases and J by 1 base, with 8 bases between the two germline ends. Germline-derived CDR1 and CDR2 are SQVTM and ANQGSEA. There are 13 residues in the CDR3. This clonotype was observed a handful of times. The rearrangement joins TRBV29-1 to TRBJ1-5, with D uncertain. The TCR was taken from a human donor who was either an allogeneic HSCT recipient or a stem cell or donor lymphocyte infusion donor (not recorded which). It is not recorded whose cells these are; they may come from a transplant donor. Specimen: blood, either unsorted or a sorted T cell fraction (not recorded which). The CDR3 sequence: CSVAGDSNQPQHF. The CDR3 coding sequence is TGCAGCGTTGCTGGAGACAGCAATCAGCCCCAGCATTTT.